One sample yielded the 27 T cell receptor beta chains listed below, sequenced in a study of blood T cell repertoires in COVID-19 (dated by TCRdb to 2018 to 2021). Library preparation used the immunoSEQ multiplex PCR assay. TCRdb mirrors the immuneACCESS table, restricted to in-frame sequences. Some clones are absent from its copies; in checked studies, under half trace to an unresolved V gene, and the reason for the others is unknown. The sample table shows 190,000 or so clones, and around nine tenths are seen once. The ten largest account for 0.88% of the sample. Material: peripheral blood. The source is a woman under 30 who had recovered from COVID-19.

The CDR3 DNA follows: TGTGCCAGCAGTGAACTAGCGGGGGGGCCGGGGATACGAAATCTAGCCAAAAACATTCAGTACTTC. It yields the protein CASSELAGGPGIRNLAKNIQYF. The chain uses TRBV2 and TRBJ2-4, with 12 bases lining up with TRBD2. V was clipped by 2 bases and J by 0 bases; unmatched bases: 17. CDR1 is SNHLY and CDR2 is FYNNEI in the germline V gene. The CDR3 consists of 22 residues.

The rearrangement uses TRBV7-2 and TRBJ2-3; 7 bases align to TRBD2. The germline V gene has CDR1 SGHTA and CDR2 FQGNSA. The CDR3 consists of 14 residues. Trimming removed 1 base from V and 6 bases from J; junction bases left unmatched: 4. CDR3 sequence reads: CASSLEAGGDTQYF. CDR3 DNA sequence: TGTGCCAGCAGCTTAGAGGCCGGGGGGGATACGCAGTATTTT.

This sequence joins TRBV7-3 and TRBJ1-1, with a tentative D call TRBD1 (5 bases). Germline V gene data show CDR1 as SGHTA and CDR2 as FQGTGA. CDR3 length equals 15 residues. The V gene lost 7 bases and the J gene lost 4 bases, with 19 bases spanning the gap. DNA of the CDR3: TGTGCCAGCACGACTTTTCCCGACAGCCGCACTGAAGCTTTCTTT. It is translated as CASTTFPDSRTEAFF.

The CDR3 sequence: CASSLPDSPAQHF. The CDR3 nucleotides read TGTGCCAGCAGCTTGCCGGACAGCCCGGCGCAGCATTTT. The chain links TRBV5-5 to TRBJ1-5, with D perhaps matching TRBD1 (6 bases). CDR1 SGHKS and CDR2 YYEKEE come from the germline V gene (reference sequence). There are 13 residues in the CDR3. With 1 base removed from V and 13 bases from J, the gap between germline ends came to 15 bases.

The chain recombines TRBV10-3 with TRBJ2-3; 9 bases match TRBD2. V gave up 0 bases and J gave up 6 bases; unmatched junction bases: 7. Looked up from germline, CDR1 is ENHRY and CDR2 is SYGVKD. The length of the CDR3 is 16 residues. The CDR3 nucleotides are TGTGCCATCAGTGAGTCCCAGCGGGGGGCCCCGGATACGCAGTATTTT. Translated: CAISESQRGAPDTQYF.

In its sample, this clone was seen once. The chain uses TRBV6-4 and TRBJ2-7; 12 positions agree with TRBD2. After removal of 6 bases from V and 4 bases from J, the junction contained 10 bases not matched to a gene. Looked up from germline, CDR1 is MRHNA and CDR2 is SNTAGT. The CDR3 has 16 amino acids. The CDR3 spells CASRRLAGECVYEQYV. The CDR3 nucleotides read TGTGCCAGCAGGAGACTAGCGGGAGAGTGTGTGTACGAGCAGTACGTC.

CDR3 DNA: TGTGCCAGCAGCTTAGGAAGGGGATCCCACGAGCAGTACTTC. Translated: CASSLGRGSHEQYF. The V gene is TRBV11-2, the J gene TRBJ2-7; D is possibly TRBD1 (5 bases). The CDR3 consists of 14 residues. V lost 1 base and J 5 bases, leaving 12 bases between the germline ends. Germline CDR1 SGHAT, CDR2 FQNNGV.

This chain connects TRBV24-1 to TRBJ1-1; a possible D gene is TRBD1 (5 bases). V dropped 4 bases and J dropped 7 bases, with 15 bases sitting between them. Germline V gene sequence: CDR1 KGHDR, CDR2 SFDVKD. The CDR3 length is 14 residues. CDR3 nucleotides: TGTGCCACCAGTGAGGGGGGAGGGTCGGGTGAAGCTTTCTTT. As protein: CATSEGGGSGEAFF.

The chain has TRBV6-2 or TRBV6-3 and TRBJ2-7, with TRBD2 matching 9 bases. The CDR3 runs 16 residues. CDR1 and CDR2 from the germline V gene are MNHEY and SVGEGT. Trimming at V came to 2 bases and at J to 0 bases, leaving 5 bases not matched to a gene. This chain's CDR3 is CASSYGGGRASYEQYV. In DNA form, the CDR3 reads TGTGCCAGCAGTTACGGGGGCGGGAGGGCCTCCTACGAGCAGTACGTC.

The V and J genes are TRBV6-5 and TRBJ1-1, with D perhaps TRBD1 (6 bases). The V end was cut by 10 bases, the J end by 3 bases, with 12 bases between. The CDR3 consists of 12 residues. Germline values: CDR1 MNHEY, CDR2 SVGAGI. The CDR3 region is CATQGPHTEAFF. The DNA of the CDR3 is TGTGCCACCCAGGGGCCCCACACTGAAGCTTTCTTT.

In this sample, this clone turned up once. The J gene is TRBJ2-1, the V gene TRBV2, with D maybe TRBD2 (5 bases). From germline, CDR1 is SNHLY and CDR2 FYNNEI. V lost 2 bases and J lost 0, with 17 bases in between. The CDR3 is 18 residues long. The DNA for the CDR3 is TGTGCCAGCAGTGAACAGGACTCCGCCCTAAGCTCCTACAATGAGCAGTTCTTC. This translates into CASSEQDSALSSYNEQFF.

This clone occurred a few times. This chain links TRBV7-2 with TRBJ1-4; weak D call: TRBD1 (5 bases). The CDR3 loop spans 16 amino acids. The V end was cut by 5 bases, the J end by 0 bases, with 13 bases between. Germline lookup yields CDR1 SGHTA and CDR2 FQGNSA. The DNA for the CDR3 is TGTGCCAGCAGCCCCCCGGGGGGAGCAACTAATGAAAAACTGTTTTTT. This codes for CASSPPGGATNEKLFF.

DNA of the CDR3: TGTGCCAGTAGTATTAGCGGGGGTGCAGATACGCAGTATTTT. It translates to CASSISGGADTQYF. The rearrangement uses TRBV19 and TRBJ2-3; 9 nucleotides align to TRBD2. Germline trimming cut 3 bases from V and 4 bases from J; bases unmatched to any gene: 2. CDR3 length: 14 amino acids. CDR1 and CDR2 (germline): LNHDA, SQIVND (reference sequence).

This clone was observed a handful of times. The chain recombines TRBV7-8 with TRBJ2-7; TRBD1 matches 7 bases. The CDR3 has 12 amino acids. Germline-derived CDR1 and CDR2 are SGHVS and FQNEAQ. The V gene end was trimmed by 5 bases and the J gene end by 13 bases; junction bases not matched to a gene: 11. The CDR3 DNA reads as TGTGCCAGCAGCACCCGACAGGGTTCGGGATACTTC. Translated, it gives CASSTRQGSGYF.

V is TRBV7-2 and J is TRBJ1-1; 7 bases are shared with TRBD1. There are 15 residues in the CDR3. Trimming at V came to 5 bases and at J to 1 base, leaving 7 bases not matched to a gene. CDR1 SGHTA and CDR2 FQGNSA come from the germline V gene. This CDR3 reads CASSLRQGGNTEAFF. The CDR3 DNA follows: TGTGCCAGCAGCCTCAGACAGGGTGGGAACACTGAAGCTTTCTTT.

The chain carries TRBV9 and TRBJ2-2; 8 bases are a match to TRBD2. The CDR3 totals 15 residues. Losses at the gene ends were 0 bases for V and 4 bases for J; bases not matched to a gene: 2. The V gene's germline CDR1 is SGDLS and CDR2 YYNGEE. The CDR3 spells CASSVVAGGTGELFF. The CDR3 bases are TGTGCCAGCAGCGTAGTCGCGGGAGGCACCGGGGAGCTGTTTTTT.

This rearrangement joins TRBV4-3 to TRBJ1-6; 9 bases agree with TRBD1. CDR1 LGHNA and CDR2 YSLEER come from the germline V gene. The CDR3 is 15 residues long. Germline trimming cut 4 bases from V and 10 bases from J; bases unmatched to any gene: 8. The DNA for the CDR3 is TGCGCCAGCAGCCGCATGGGACAGGGAAACTCACCCCTCCACTTT. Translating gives CASSRMGQGNSPLHF.

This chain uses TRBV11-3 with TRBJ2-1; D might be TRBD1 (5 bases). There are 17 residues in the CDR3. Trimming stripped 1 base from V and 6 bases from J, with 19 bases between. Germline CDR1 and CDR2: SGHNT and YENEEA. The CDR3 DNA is TGTGCCAGCAGCTTAGGAGGATTAGGGGTTTCGGTCAATGAGCAGTTCTTC. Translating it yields CASSLGGLGVSVNEQFF.

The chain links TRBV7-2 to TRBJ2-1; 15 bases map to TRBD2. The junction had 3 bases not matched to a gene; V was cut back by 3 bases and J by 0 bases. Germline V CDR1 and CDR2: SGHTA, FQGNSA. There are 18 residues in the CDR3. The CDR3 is CASSFGTSGRSSYNEQFF. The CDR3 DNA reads TGTGCCAGCAGCTTTGGGACTAGCGGGAGGAGCTCCTACAATGAGCAGTTCTTC.

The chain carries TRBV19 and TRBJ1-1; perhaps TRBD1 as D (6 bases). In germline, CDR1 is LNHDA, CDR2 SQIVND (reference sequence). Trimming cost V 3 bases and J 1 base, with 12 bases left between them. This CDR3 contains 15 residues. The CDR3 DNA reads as TGTGCCAGTAGTATGTTGGGGGCGTCGAACACTGAAGCTTTCTTT. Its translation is CASSMLGASNTEAFF.

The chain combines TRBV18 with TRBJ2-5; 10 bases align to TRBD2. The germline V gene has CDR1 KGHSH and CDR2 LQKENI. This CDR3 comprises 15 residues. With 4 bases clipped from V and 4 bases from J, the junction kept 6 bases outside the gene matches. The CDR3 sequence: CASSHGLADLETQYF. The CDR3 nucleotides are TGTGCCAGCTCACACGGACTAGCGGACCTAGAGACCCAGTACTTC.

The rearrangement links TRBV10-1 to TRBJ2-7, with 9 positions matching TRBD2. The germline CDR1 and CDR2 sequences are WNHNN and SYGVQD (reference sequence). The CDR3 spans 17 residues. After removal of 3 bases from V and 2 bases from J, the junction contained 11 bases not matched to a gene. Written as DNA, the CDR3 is TGCGCCAGCAGTGAAGAAATAGCGGGGGAGTCTACCTACGAGCAGTACGTC. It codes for CASSEEIAGESTYEQYV.

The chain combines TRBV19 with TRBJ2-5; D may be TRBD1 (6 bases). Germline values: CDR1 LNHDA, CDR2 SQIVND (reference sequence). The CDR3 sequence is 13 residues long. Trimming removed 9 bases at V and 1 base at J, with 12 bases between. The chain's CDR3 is CASRGWGQETQYF. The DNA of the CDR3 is TGTGCCAGCAGGGGATGGGGCCAAGAGACCCAGTACTTC.

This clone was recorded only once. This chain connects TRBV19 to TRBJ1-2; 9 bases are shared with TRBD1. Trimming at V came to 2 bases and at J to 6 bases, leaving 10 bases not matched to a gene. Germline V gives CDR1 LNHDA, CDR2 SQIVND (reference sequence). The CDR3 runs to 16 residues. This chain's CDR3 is CASSIPTDRGYHGYTF. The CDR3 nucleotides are TGTGCCAGTAGTATACCTACGGACAGGGGATACCATGGCTACACCTTC.

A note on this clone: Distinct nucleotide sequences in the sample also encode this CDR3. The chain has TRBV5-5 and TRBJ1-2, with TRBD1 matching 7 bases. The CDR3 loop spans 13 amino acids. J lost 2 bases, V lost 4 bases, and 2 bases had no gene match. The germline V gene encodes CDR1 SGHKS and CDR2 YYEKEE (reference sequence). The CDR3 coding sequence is TGTGCCAGCAGCCCGGACAGGAACTATGGCTACACCTTC. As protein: CASSPDRNYGYTF.

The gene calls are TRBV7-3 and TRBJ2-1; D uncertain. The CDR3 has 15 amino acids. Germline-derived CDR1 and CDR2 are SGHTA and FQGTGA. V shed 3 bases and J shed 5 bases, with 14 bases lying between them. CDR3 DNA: TGTGCCAGCAGCTTTAACCCAACCTCTAACAATGAGCAGTTCTTC. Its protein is CASSFNPTSNNEQFF.

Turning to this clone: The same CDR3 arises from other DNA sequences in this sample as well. CDR3 sequence reads: CASSPDRGYGYTF. The CDR3, as DNA: TGTGCCAGCAGCCCGGACAGGGGCTATGGCTACACCTTC. The J gene is TRBJ1-2, the V gene TRBV5-6, with TRBD1 matching over 9 bases. The CDR3 runs to 13 residues. Germline CDR1 SGHDT, CDR2 YYEEEE. V lost 4 bases and J lost 4; bases outside the gene matches: 2.